Listed below are T cell receptor beta chains from one sample, sequenced in a study of T cell clonotyping in hematopoietic cell transplantation. TCRdb keeps only in-frame clones here, not all; method: immunoSEQ multiplex PCR. Among some 15,000 clones listed, about 90% were seen once. The sequenced material came from peripheral blood mononuclear cells. All receptors derive from a man aged 50-60 years in good health. Some clones in this sample may be carry-over from other donors' samples. Both conserved end residues are part of each CDR3. A D gene is named only where the DNA matches it firmly. Clone size is stated in some rows and not others, as once, few, many or a class when expanded.

J gene: TRBJ2-7
clone size: NA
D gene: NA
V gene: TRBV20-1
CDR3 protein: CSAGDGVEQYF
CDR3 DNA: TGCAGTGCGGGGGACGGCGTCGAGCAGTACTTC

J gene: TRBJ1-1
clone size: NA
D gene: NA
V gene: TRBV30
CDR3 protein: CAWSLQVNTEAFF
CDR3 DNA: TGTGCCTGGAGTCTTCAGGTGAACACTGAAGCTTTCTTT

J gene: TRBJ1-6
clone size: few
D gene: NA
V gene: TRBV5-1
CDR3 protein: CASSLATPGYSPLHF
CDR3 DNA: TGCGCCAGCAGCTTGGCAACCCCCGGGTACTCACCCCTCCACTTT

J gene: TRBJ1-5
clone size: NA
D gene: NA
V gene: TRBV6-6
CDR3 protein: CASGDGQQPQHF
CDR3 DNA: TGTGCCAGCGGGGACGGGCAGCAGCCCCAGCATTTT

J gene: TRBJ1-4
clone size: NA
D gene: NA
V gene: TRBV6-5
CDR3 protein: CASSLSWGANEKLFF
CDR3 DNA: TGTGCCAGCAGTCTCTCCTGGGGGGCTAATGAAAAACTGTTTTTT

J gene: TRBJ1-6
clone size: NA
D gene: TRBD1
V gene: TRBV25-1
CDR3 protein: CASSLGQGSSPLHF
CDR3 DNA: TGTGCCAGCAGCCTCGGACAGGGGAGTTCACCCCTCCACTTT

J gene: TRBJ1-2
clone size: NA
D gene: TRBD1
V gene: TRBV6-5
CDR3 protein: CASSSGTGRANYGYTF
CDR3 DNA: TGTGCCAGCAGTTCCGGGACAGGGAGGGCTAACTATGGCTACACCTTC

J gene: TRBJ2-2
clone size: NA
D gene: TRBD2
V gene: TRBV14
CDR3 protein: CASSQAAGGPNTGELFF
CDR3 DNA: TGTGCCAGCAGCCAAGCCGCGGGGGGGCCGAACACCGGGGAGCTGTTTTTT

J gene: TRBJ2-2
clone size: NA
D gene: NA
V gene: TRBV14
CDR3 protein: CASSHLDSFPFTGELFF
CDR3 DNA: TGTGCCAGCAGCCACTTAGACAGTTTTCCCTTCACCGGGGAGCTGTTTTTT

J gene: TRBJ1-5
clone size: NA
D gene: TRBD1
V gene: TRBV2
CDR3 protein: CASRERQGVLNQPQHF
CDR3 DNA: TGTGCCAGCAGGGAGAGACAGGGCGTCCTCAATCAGCCCCAGCATTTT

J gene: TRBJ2-7
clone size: few
D gene: NA
V gene: TRBV7-6
CDR3 protein: CASSIGRYYEQYF
CDR3 DNA: TGTGCCAGCAGTATCGGACGGTACTACGAGCAGTACTTC

J gene: TRBJ2-7
clone size: NA
D gene: NA
V gene: TRBV6-5
CDR3 protein: CASSYEAPGPYEQYF
CDR3 DNA: TGTGCCAGCAGTTATGAGGCCCCGGGCCCCTACGAGCAGTACTTC

J gene: TRBJ2-7
clone size: NA
D gene: NA
V gene: TRBV6-1
CDR3 protein: CATTNGLQREQYF
CDR3 DNA: TGTGCCACCACCAATGGACTCCAGCGCGAGCAGTACTTC

J gene: TRBJ2-7
clone size: NA
D gene: TRBD1
V gene: TRBV6-1
CDR3 protein: CASRRTGENSYEQYF
CDR3 DNA: TGTGCCAGCCGAAGAACAGGGGAAAACTCCTACGAGCAGTACTTC

J gene: TRBJ2-2
clone size: NA
D gene: TRBD2
V gene: TRBV28
CDR3 protein: CASITGTRGTGELFF
CDR3 DNA: TGTGCCAGCATCACCGGGACTAGAGGGACCGGGGAGCTGTTTTTT

J gene: TRBJ1-2
clone size: once
D gene: NA
V gene: TRBV4-1
CDR3 protein: CASSHPTRGENYGYTF
CDR3 DNA: TGCGCCAGCAGCCACCCCACCCGGGGGGAAAACTATGGCTACACCTTC

J gene: TRBJ2-6
clone size: NA
D gene: TRBD1
V gene: TRBV28
CDR3 protein: CASSFPGTGRTGANVLTF
CDR3 DNA: TGTGCCAGCAGTTTTCCCGGGACAGGGCGGACTGGGGCCAACGTCCTGACTTTC

J gene: TRBJ1-2
clone size: NA
D gene: NA
V gene: TRBV6-6
CDR3 protein: CASKKDSNVGYTF
CDR3 DNA: TGTGCCAGCAAAAAGGACTCCAACGTAGGCTACACCTTC

J gene: TRBJ1-5
clone size: NA
D gene: NA
V gene: TRBV30
CDR3 protein: CAWSGSSNQPQHF
CDR3 DNA: TGTGCCTGGAGTGGATCAAGCAATCAGCCCCAGCATTTT

J gene: TRBJ1-2
clone size: NA
D gene: TRBD1
V gene: TRBV20-1
CDR3 protein: CSASRDREYTF
CDR3 DNA: TGCAGTGCGAGCCGGGACAGGGAATACACCTTC

J gene: TRBJ2-7
clone size: NA
D gene: NA
V gene: TRBV27
CDR3 protein: CASSLRGGQSFYEQYF
CDR3 DNA: TGTGCCAGCAGTTTAAGAGGCGGACAGTCATTCTACGAGCAGTACTTC

J gene: TRBJ2-5
clone size: NA
D gene: TRBD1
V gene: TRBV7-9
CDR3 protein: CASSPTGARETQYF
CDR3 DNA: TGTGCCAGCAGCCCCACAGGGGCGAGGGAGACCCAGTACTTC

J gene: TRBJ2-7
clone size: NA
D gene: TRBD1
V gene: TRBV7-2
CDR3 protein: CASSFLQGVAYEQYF
CDR3 DNA: TGTGCCAGCAGCTTCCTCCAGGGGGTGGCCTACGAGCAGTACTTC